The rows below give T cell receptor beta chains drawn from one sample of a study of molecular identifiers for immune sequencing clone quantification. Using its own MiXCR run on the PCR reads, TCRdb lists one record per CDR3 protein. The repertoire includes more than 450,000 distinct CDR3 sequences, 25% of them detected once, and around 0.8% sits in the top ten. Material for sequencing was naive CD8+ T cells from blood, with Jurkat cell RNA spiked in. Receptor source: a human donor in good health. Some libraries in this study had Jurkat cell RNA spiked in. Both conserved end residues are part of each CDR3. D genes are given only for firm matches. Clone sizes are given selectively: once, few, many, or a class where the clone is expanded.

clone_size | j_call | v_call | d_call | cdr3_nt | cdr3_aa
many | TRBJ1-5 | TRBV27 | . | TGTGCCAGCAGCAGGGCCTCCAATCAGCCCCAGCATTTT | CASSRASNQPQHF
many | TRBJ2-3 | TRBV28 | . | TGTGCCAGCAGTTTAATCTTAATTTTGGATTCGGATACGCAGTATTTT | CASSLILILDSDTQYF
. | TRBJ2-7 | TRBV29-1 | . | TGCAGCGTTGAAACTTCATACAAGCAGTACTTC | CSVETSYKQYF
. | TRBJ2-5 | TRBV7-9 | . | TGTGCCAGCAGCTCATCTAGGGACCCACTGCGGGAAGAGACCCAGTACTTC | CASSSSRDPLREETQYF
. | TRBJ2-3 | TRBV6-5 | TRBD2 | TGTGCCAGCGGTTACGGGAGGGACACAGATACGCAGTATTTT | CASGYGRDTDTQYF
many | TRBJ2-7 | TRBV4-3 | . | TGCGCCAGCAGCCAAGAGCGGGGGCCTTGGTACGAGCAGTACTTC | CASSQERGPWYEQYF
few | TRBJ2-3 | TRBV19 | . | TGTGCCAGTAGTATCTTGAGTCCCCCCCGCACAGATACGCAGTATTTT | CASSILSPPRTDTQYF
. | TRBJ2-7 | TRBV7-2 | . | TGTGCCAGCAGTGACATCTTGAGCTCCTACGAGCAGTACTTC | CASSDILSSYEQYF
few | TRBJ2-6 | TRBV5-6 | TRBD1 | TGTGCCAGCAGCTTGATAGTTGGGGGCAGGGGGCATGGTGGGGCCAACGTCCTGACTTTC | CASSLIVGGRGHGGANVLTF
. | TRBJ2-3 | TRBV19 | . | TGTGCCACCATACTTCCAAACACAGATACGCAGTATTTT | CATILPNTDTQYF